Sequencing of this TCR beta chain was carried out in a study of beta chain features in type 1 diabetes. The CDR3 is 15 residues long. Germline assignment: CDR1 SGHDT and CDR2 YYEEEE. With 3 bases clipped from V and 7 bases from J, the junction kept 5 bases outside the gene matches. The study's findings and limits: Any HLA type influence on TCRB rearrangement was left unresolved here. Highly expressing activated T cells could be over-counted with a cDNA template. VDJ junctions from type 1 diabetes patients carried fewer insertions and larger deletions.

Expressed TCRB transcripts were sequenced because the isolated RNA had all been reverse transcribed beforehand. TCRdb keeps only in-frame clones here, not all; method: immunoSEQ multiplex PCR. The table lists 810,000 or so clones, 15% to 20% of them singletons, with 0.02% to 0.025% in the top ten. Purity of each sorted population was above 98%. The table lists this clone with a few counts. Its antigen is currently unknown. The TCR comes from a woman between 18 and 29 years old in good health. J is TRBJ2-7 and V is TRBV5-6, with 15 nucleotides matching TRBD2. The sample was naive CD4+ T cells from blood. DNA of the CDR3: TGTGCCAGCAGCTCTGGGACTAGCGGGAGGTCTGAGCAGTACTTC. It is translated as CASSSGTSGRSEQYF.